The subject of this entry is one TCR beta chain. This sample stems from a study of cytomegalovirus exposure and HLA in healthy donors. This PCR relied on a set of 60 Vbeta primers and 13 Jbeta primers. Produced via immunoSEQ multiplex PCR; TCRdb's table is partial and in-frame only. The sample yields 210,000 or so clones, 65% to 80% seen once. The germline V gene has CDR1 MNHEY and CDR2 SMNVEV (reference sequence). The CDR3 is made up of 15 amino acids. Trimming cost V 0 bases and J 4 bases, with 11 bases left between them. The sequencing input was PBMCs. The sequence was obtained from a girl aged 2 to 9 in good health and CMV-seronegative. This chain joins TRBV27 and TRBJ2-3, with D perhaps TRBD1 (6 bases). The CDR3 DNA follows: TGTGCCAGCAGTTTATCGATAACAGGGTCAGATACGCAGTATTTT. It encodes CASSLSITGSDTQYF.